This T cell receptor beta chain was found in a study of T cell responses to AZD1222 COVID-19 vaccine. Comment on this clone: The antigen remains unidentified.

It was second doses at about 4 or about 12 weeks that were pooled. CDR3 length: 13 residues. Germline CDR1 and CDR2: SEHNR and FQNEAQ (reference sequence). The V end was cut by 5 bases, the J end by 7 bases, with 9 bases between. Whole-study findings and limits: At 160-218 and 743-854, vaccine-associated CD4 TCRs were dominant, and they spanned spike. The donor group comprised mostly white British people and more females; the analysis possibly underestimated clonal diversity.

Data came from immunoSEQ multiplex PCR; TCRdb stores just in-frame clones and leaves some out. Of 90,000 to 120,000 clones listed, 90% to 95% were seen once; the top ten hold 5% to 7.5%. The V and J genes are TRBV7-9 and TRBJ1-6; D is undetermined. The sequence was collected from an adult who received the AZD1222 COVID-19 vaccine. The sample consisted of peripheral blood, taken 28 days after the second AZD1222 dose. The chain's CDR3 is CASSLDLNSPLHF. The CDR3 DNA reads TGTGCCAGCAGCCTCGACCTAAATTCACCCCTCCACTTT.